Following are 28 T cell receptor beta chains from one sample sequenced in a study of blood T cell repertoires in COVID-19. This table comes from immunoSEQ multiplex PCR, and its TCRdb copy is limited to in-frame clones, with some not included. Found here are 250,000 to 300,000 clones, over 70% of them singletons; the top ten hold around 9.6%. The sequenced sample was peripheral blood. All receptors come from a woman in her sixties or seventies with COVID-19, enrolled during active disease.

The chain recombines TRBV5-4 with TRBJ2-3, with D perhaps matching TRBD1 (6 bases). The germline V gene encodes CDR1 SGHNT and CDR2 YYREEE (reference sequence). Trimming cost V 3 bases and J 0 bases, with 11 bases left between them. The CDR3 contains 15 residues. For the CDR3, the DNA is TGTGCCAGCAGCTCCCCAGACAGGAGCACAGATACGCAGTATTTT. Its protein is CASSSPDRSTDTQYF.

The chain employs TRBV30 and TRBJ1-5, with TRBD1 matching 8 bases. V trimming: 2 bases; J trimming: 1 base; junction bases outside the gene matches: 7. The CDR3 runs 16 residues. The germline gives CDR1 GTSNPN, CDR2 SVGIG (reference sequence). CDR3 bases: TGTGCCTGGAGTTTTAGGACAGGGCTGAGCAATCAGCCCCAGCATTTT. This sequence encodes CAWSFRTGLSNQPQHF.

This rearrangement joins TRBV5-1 to TRBJ2-2; 7 bases match TRBD1. CDR1 is SGHRS, CDR2 YFSETQ, per germline. The trim removed 3 bases at V and 1 base at J, leaving 6 bases unmatched. The CDR3 spans 16 residues. CDR3 sequence: CASSSQGSRNTGELFF. Here the CDR3 DNA reads TGCGCCAGCAGCTCACAGGGGTCAAGGAACACCGGGGAGCTGTTTTTT.

This clone has a handful of counts. The V gene is TRBV2, the J gene TRBJ2-7; no clear D gene. This CDR3 region has 13 residues. Trimming cost V 6 bases and J 11 bases, with 20 bases left between them. Germline values: CDR1 SNHLY, CDR2 FYNNEI. CDR3 coding DNA: TGTGCCAGCAGCGTAAATCGCCTACGAGCAAAGTACTTC. Its protein product is CASSVNRLRAKYF.

The J gene is TRBJ1-5, the V gene TRBV28; TRBD1 might be the D (5 bases). This CDR3 comprises 14 residues. Trimming took 3 bases from V and 3 from J, leaving 9 bases between them. CDR1 is MDHEN and CDR2 is SYDVKM in the germline V gene. The CDR3 sequence: CASSFYRHNQPQHF. The CDR3 bases are TGTGCCAGCAGTTTTTACAGGCACAATCAGCCCCAGCATTTT.

This clone has a single count. DNA of the CDR3: TGTGCCAGCCGGGGGGCGGGATATGGCTACACCTTC. Translated: CASRGAGYGYTF. The gene calls are TRBV28 and TRBJ1-2; perhaps TRBD1 as D (6 bases). This CDR3 has 12 amino acids. CDR1 and CDR2 (germline): MDHEN, SYDVKM. V lost 8 bases to trimming and J lost 5 bases, with 12 bases between them.

This clone was observed once. The rearrangement uses TRBV18 and TRBJ2-2; TRBD2 matches 8 bases. The CDR3 totals 18 residues. In germline, CDR1 is KGHSH, CDR2 LQKENI. V was clipped by 0 bases and J by 6 bases; unmatched bases: 12. This CDR3 reads CASSPPRTSLIGAGELFF. For the CDR3, the DNA is TGTGCCAGCTCACCACCTCGGACTAGCCTAATCGGCGCCGGGGAGCTGTTTTTT.

This chain connects TRBV30 to TRBJ1-2; no reliable D call. Trimming took off 5 bases at V and 7 bases at J, with 20 bases between the two ends. There are 14 residues in the CDR3. Germline CDR1 and CDR2: GTSNPN and SVGIG (reference sequence). The CDR3, as DNA: TGTGCCTGGTCATTCTCCGGGGAAAAGGGTGGCTACACCTTC. As protein: CAWSFSGEKGGYTF.

The chain uses TRBV5-4 and TRBJ2-5, with 8 bases matching TRBD2. CDR1 and CDR2 from the germline V gene are SGHNT and YYREEE (reference sequence). The CDR3 length is 18 residues. The junction had 17 bases not matched to a gene; V was cut back by 3 bases and J by 4 bases. The CDR3 protein is CASSSPLSGGPSRETQYF. The DNA for the CDR3 is TGTGCCAGCAGCTCCCCACTATCGGGAGGGCCCTCTAGAGAGACCCAGTACTTC.

The chain has TRBV10-1 and TRBJ1-5; possibly TRBD1 for D (6 bases). V was trimmed by 2 bases and J by 6 bases, leaving 14 bases between them. CDR1 WNHNN and CDR2 SYGVQD come from the germline V gene (reference sequence). The CDR3 has 15 residues. The CDR3 DNA reads as TGCGCCAGCAGTGAGGATGGGGGCCCGAGTCAGCCCCAGCATTTT. As protein: CASSEDGGPSQPQHF.

The chain couples TRBV5-4 to TRBJ1-1; possible D gene TRBD1, 5 bases. Per germline, CDR1 SGHNT and CDR2 YYREEE (reference sequence). V was trimmed by 0 bases and J by 7 bases, leaving 13 bases between them. There are 14 residues in the CDR3. As DNA, the CDR3 is TGTGCCAGCAGCTTGGTACAGGCCATGGGTGAAGCTTTCTTT. Protein product: CASSLVQAMGEAFF.

This sequence joins TRBV4-1 and TRBJ1-2; tentatively, D is TRBD1 (5 bases). Germline V CDR1 and CDR2: MGHRA, YSYEKL. CDR3 size: 14 residues. V was pared by 4 bases and J by 6 bases, with 15 bases between. The CDR3 protein is CASSRTQPTDGYTF. The CDR3 DNA reads TGCGCCAGCAGCCGAACCCAACCGACAGATGGCTACACCTTC.

The rearrangement joins TRBV7-2 to TRBJ2-1, with D tentatively TRBD2 (5 bases). Germline V gene data show CDR1 as SGHTA and CDR2 as FQGNSA. This CDR3 contains 14 residues. The germline V and J ends were trimmed by 5 bases and 2 bases, with 10 bases remaining between them. The CDR3 here is CASSQGLTYNEQFF. The CDR3 DNA reads as TGTGCCAGCAGCCAAGGACTTACCTACAATGAGCAGTTCTTC.

V is TRBV7-9 and J is TRBJ2-1; 9 nucleotides agree with TRBD1. The V gene end was trimmed by 5 bases and the J gene end by 6 bases; junction bases not matched to a gene: 11. Germline V gene lookup returns CDR1 SEHNR and CDR2 FQNEAQ (reference sequence). CDR3 length equals 16 residues. CDR3 coding DNA: TGTGCCAGCAGCGCAGGGTCGGGACAGGGACCCAATGAGCAGTTCTTC. Residues: CASSAGSGQGPNEQFF.

The count of this clone is one. The chain has TRBV6-1 and TRBJ1-6; 8 nucleotides align to TRBD1. CDR3 length: 16 residues. Per germline, CDR1 MNHNS and CDR2 SASEGT. Losses at the gene ends were 2 bases for V and 8 bases for J; bases not matched to a gene: 8. The DNA for the CDR3 is TGTGCCAGCAGTGAAAAGGTGAACAGGGGGGATTCACCCCTCCACTTT. Translation gives CASSEKVNRGDSPLHF.

V usage is TRBV13 and J usage is TRBJ2-7; TRBD2 agrees at 13 bases. Germline-derived CDR1 and CDR2 are PRHDT and FYEKMQ (reference sequence). This CDR3 comprises 17 residues. V gave up 2 bases and J gave up 6 bases; unmatched junction bases: 10. DNA for the CDR3: TGTGCCAGCAGCTTACCGGGGACTAGCGGGATTGTCTCCGAGCAGTACTTC. The encoded protein is CASSLPGTSGIVSEQYF.

The chain is built from TRBV7-9 and TRBJ1-6; no clear D gene. From germline, CDR1 is SEHNR and CDR2 FQNEAQ (reference sequence). The CDR3 runs 14 residues. V lost 3 bases to trimming and J lost 0 bases, with 3 bases between them. The CDR3 DNA reads as TGTGCCAGCAGCTTGAGCTCCTATAATTCACCCCTCCACTTT. It is translated as CASSLSSYNSPLHF.

V and J are TRBV5-6 and TRBJ1-5, with 9 positions matching TRBD1. The V gene end was trimmed by 4 bases and the J gene end by 2 bases; junction bases not matched to a gene: 13. The CDR3 runs 18 residues. CDR1 and CDR2 (germline): SGHDT, YYEEEE. In DNA form, the CDR3 reads TGTGCCAGCAGCCACTTCATTACAGGGGGCGATGGCAATCAGCCCCAGCATTTT. It specifies CASSHFITGGDGNQPQHF. Full variable domain (rest looked up from reference TRBV5-6 and TRBJ1-5): DAGVTQSPTHLIKTRGQQVTLRCSPKSGHDTVSWYQQALGQGPQFIFQYYEEEERQRGNFPDRFSGHQFPNYSSELNVNALLLGDSALYLCASSHFITGGDGNQPQHFGDGTRLSIL.

V usage is TRBV10-1 and J usage is TRBJ1-6; a possible D gene is TRBD1 (6 bases). This CDR3 spans 19 amino acids. V lost 2 bases and J 0 bases, leaving 17 bases between the germline ends. In germline, CDR1 is WNHNN, CDR2 SYGVQD (reference sequence). The CDR3 DNA sequence: TGCGCCAGCAGTGAGGGAGACAGGCGACTGAGCTCCTATAATTCACCCCTCCACTTT. Translation gives CASSEGDRRLSSYNSPLHF.

The chain combines TRBV28 with TRBJ1-4; perhaps TRBD1 as D (6 bases). The CDR3 is 14 residues long. V gave up 6 bases and J gave up 5 bases, with 13 bases separating them. CDR1 is MDHEN and CDR2 is SYDVKM in the germline V gene. The CDR3 sequence: CASRMDRRNEKLFF. Here the CDR3 DNA reads TGTGCCAGCAGAATGGACAGACGCAATGAAAAACTGTTTTTT.

The chain carries TRBV7-3 and TRBJ1-1, with 7 bases lining up with TRBD1. V gave up 1 base and J gave up 6 bases; unmatched junction bases: 8. Germline V gene sequence: CDR1 SGHTA, CDR2 FQGTGA. The CDR3 length is 15 residues. In DNA, the CDR3 is TGTGCCAGCAGCTTAATGGCCGGACAGGTGGCTGAAGCTTTCTTT. Residues: CASSLMAGQVAEAFF.

This clone has a handful of counts. The chain joins TRBV5-1 to TRBJ1-3; no clear D. V lost 0 bases and J lost 0, with 4 bases in between. Per germline, CDR1 SGHRS and CDR2 YFSETQ. The CDR3 is 14 residues long. The CDR3 DNA is TGCGCCAGCAGCTTGGGGAGCTCTGGAAACACCATATATTTT. It is translated as CASSLGSSGNTIYF.

The V call is TRBV14, the J call TRBJ1-3; TRBD1 agrees at 8 bases. Germline V gives CDR1 SGHDN, CDR2 FVKESK. The CDR3 sequence is 16 residues long. V shed 1 base and J 2 bases; nucleotides not matched to a gene: 4. The CDR3 DNA reads TGTGCCAGCAGCCAAGTCCAGGGGGCAACTGGAAACACCATATATTTT. This codes for CASSQVQGATGNTIYF.

This chain connects TRBV5-4 to TRBJ2-7, with 8 positions matching TRBD2. The CDR3 has 18 amino acids. V shed 0 bases, J shed 3 bases, and the junction held 14 bases outside the gene matches. Germline V CDR1 and CDR2: SGHNT, YYREEE (reference sequence). Written as DNA, the CDR3 is TGTGCCAGCAGCTTGGCCGGGGGGGGAATTACGAACTTCTACGAGCAGTACTTC. Its protein is CASSLAGGGITNFYEQYF.

CDR3 sequence reads: CASSTPPTDYYLRNQPQHF. DNA for the CDR3: TGTGCCAGTAGTACCCCTCCGACAGATTACTACCTCCGGAATCAGCCCCAGCATTTT. The V call is TRBV19, the J call TRBJ1-5; a weak D match, TRBD1 (5 bases). Per the germline V gene, CDR1 is LNHDA and CDR2 is SQIVND (reference sequence). V lost 4 bases to trimming and J lost 4 bases, with 26 bases between them. CDR3 length: 19 residues.

The V and J genes are TRBV5-1 and TRBJ1-3; 10 bases are shared with TRBD1. There are 17 residues in the CDR3. Germline trimming cut 0 bases from V and 0 bases from J; bases unmatched to any gene: 3. In germline, CDR1 is SGHRS, CDR2 YFSETQ. CDR3: CASSLGTGGSSGNTIYF. CDR3 nucleotide sequence: TGCGCCAGCAGCTTGGGGACAGGGGGTTCCTCTGGAAACACCATATATTTT.

The chain recombines TRBV11-3 with TRBJ2-3, with D perhaps matching TRBD1 (5 bases). Germline V lookup: CDR1 SGHNT, CDR2 YENEEA. CDR3 size: 17 residues. V was shortened by 1 base and J by 2 bases, with 16 bases between the two germline ends. CDR3 nucleotides: TGTGCCAGCAGCTTAGCTGGCAGAGGACAATTCACAGATACGCAGTATTTT. Translating gives CASSLAGRGQFTDTQYF. The full variable domain, completed using reference TRBV11-3 and TRBJ2-3, is EAGVVQSPRYKIIEKKQPVAFWCNPISGHNTLYWYLQNLGQGPELLIRYENEEAVDDSQLPKDRFSAERLKGVDSTLKIQPAELGDSAVYLCASSLAGRGQFTDTQYFGPGTRLTVL.

The chain is built from TRBV25-1 and TRBJ2-7; TRBD2 matches 8 bases. The J segment lost 6 bases and the V segment lost 7 bases, leaving 8 bases of the junction unmatched. This CDR3 is built from 13 residues. The germline CDR1 and CDR2 sequences are MGHDK and SYGVNS. This chain's CDR3 is CASTLGLVGEQYF. CDR3 DNA sequence: TGTGCCAGCACTCTGGGACTAGTCGGCGAGCAGTACTTC.